These T cell receptor beta chains were read from a single sample in a study of response to subunit inactivated influenza vaccine. TCRdb recomputed calls from the RT-PCR reads with MiXCR, one row per CDR3 protein. This table holds about 170,000 distinct CDR3 sequences, approximately 12% found once. The same data also went into a second study, on T cells expressing NK-cell markers.

The source material was CD8+ T cells sorted from PBMCs, sampled about 11 days after vaccination. The receptors come from a man over 45 who received an inactivated influenza vaccine. The CDR3 runs from the conserved cysteine through the conserved F or W. D genes are given only for firm matches. Only part of the rows carry a size: once, few, many, or a class if the clone is expanded.

V gene	D gene	clone size	J gene	CDR3 DNA	CDR3 protein
TRBV20-1	.	many	TRBJ2-1	TGCAGTGCTAGAGTCCCAACTTTCAATGAGCAGTTCTTC	CSARVPTFNEQFF
TRBV2	.	few	TRBJ2-7	TGTGCCACCAAGGCCGGGACGGGAAAGTACGAGCAGTACTTC	CATKAGTGKYEQYF
TRBV14	.	few	TRBJ2-4	TGTGCCAGCAGCCAAAGGCAGGGAAGAAACATTCAGTACTTC	CASSQRQGRNIQYF
TRBV20-1	TRBD1	few	TRBJ2-1	TGCAGTGCTAGAGACCCGACAGGGCCCACCTACAATGAGCAGTTCTTC	CSARDPTGPTYNEQFF
TRBV21-1	.	few	TRBJ1-1	TGTGCCAGCAGCAAAATGGTCTACCTACCCGGACAGCTGAACACTGAAGCTTTCTTT	CASSKMVYLPGQLNTEAFF
TRBV11-3	.	.	TRBJ2-5	TGTGCCAGCAGCTTGGGCAGGGCTAATCTAGAGACCCAGTACTTC	CASSLGRANLETQYF
TRBV10-3	.	few	TRBJ2-1	TGTGCCATCAGTGATGGGGGCGCGATGGGGGATGAGCAGTTCTTC	CAISDGGAMGDEQFF
TRBV6-2/TRBV6-3	.	few	TRBJ2-5	TGTGCCAGCAGTTACTGGGAAGAGACCCAGTACTTC	CASSYWEETQYF
TRBV4-3	TRBD2	.	TRBJ2-3	TGCGCCAGCAGCCGGGGACTAGCGGGAGGGGATACGCAGTATTTT	CASSRGLAGGDTQYF
TRBV11-2	.	many	TRBJ2-3	TGTGCCAGCAGCTTAGGAGAAGGCCGGTGGACAGATACGCAGTATTTT	CASSLGEGRWTDTQYF
TRBV30	.	.	TRBJ2-1	TGTGCCTGGAGTGTAGTTTTCAATGAGCAGTTCTTC	CAWSVVFNEQFF